This T cell receptor beta chain was observed in a study of beta chain features in type 1 diabetes. The sequenced template was cDNA made from the entire isolated RNA. The protocol was immunoSEQ multiplex PCR, while the TCRdb copy is restricted to in-frame clones and leaves out a portion. The sample yields some 180,000 clones, around an eighth seen once. Germline CDR1 and CDR2: KGHSH and LQKENI. The CDR3 is 14 residues long. After removal of 2 bases from V and 5 bases from J, the junction contained 4 bases not matched to a gene. The chain uses TRBV18 and TRBJ2-5, with 8 bases matching TRBD1. The clonotype comes from a woman between 18 and 29 years old in good health. Sequenced: central memory CD4+ T cells from blood. The CDR3 nucleotides read TGTGCCAGCTCACCAGGGACAGGCTCGGAGACCCAGTACTTC. It encodes CASSPGTGSETQYF.